These 6 T cell receptor beta chains were sequenced from one sample in a study of radiation and T cells in renal cell carcinoma (dated by TCRdb to the early 2020s). The label giving this sample's time point can be read as: baseline pretreatment blood. Sample treatment or condition, as interpreted from the label and publication: 15 Gy SBRT to primary tumor, nephrectomy 4 weeks later. Receptor amplification or capture employed the immunoSEQ multiplex PCR assay. TCRdb's version of the immuneACCESS table is confined to in-frame rearrangements and falls short of the full clone set. An unresolved V gene accounts for under half of the shortfall where checked; the remainder is of unknown origin. The sample includes some 140,000 clones, with about 88% observed a single time. The ten largest account for more than 10% of the sample. Here the sequenced sample was blood, taken from a patient whose treatment included radiotherapy and nephrectomy. These receptors were obtained from a woman in her forties or fifties with renal cell carcinoma.

The CDR3 here is CASSLGIGELFF. In DNA form, the CDR3 reads TGTGCCAGCAGCTTAGGGATCGGGGAGCTGTTTTTT. The chain carries TRBV7-2 and TRBJ2-2, with unresolved D. The CDR3 runs 12 residues. V was shortened by 1 base and J by 7 bases, with 4 bases between the two germline ends. The germline V gene has CDR1 SGHTA and CDR2 FQGNSA.

V gene TRBV5-6 combines with J gene TRBJ2-1; D might be TRBD1 or TRBD2, each matching 6 bases. This CDR3 is built from 12 residues. From germline, CDR1 is SGHDT and CDR2 YYEEEE. Trimming took 3 bases from V and 10 from J, leaving 11 bases between them. The CDR3 DNA is TGTGCCAGCAGCTGGTTCGGGGGCGAGCAGTTCTTC. Protein sequence: CASSWFGGEQFF. Looking up the rest from reference TRBV5-6 and TRBJ2-1 gives the full variable domain: DAGVTQSPTHLIKTRGQQVTLRCSPKSGHDTVSWYQQALGQGPQFIFQYYEEEERQRGNFPDRFSGHQFPNYSSELNVNALLLGDSALYLCASSWFGGEQFFGPGTRLTVL.

The chain uses TRBV13 and TRBJ1-3; a possible D gene is TRBD1 (6 bases). The V end was cut by 4 bases, the J end by 0 bases, with 16 bases between. This CDR3 is 17 amino acids long. Germline V gene sequence: CDR1 PRHDT, CDR2 FYEKMQ (reference sequence). This CDR3 is CASSSAGGHSSGNTIYF. DNA for the CDR3: TGTGCCAGCAGCTCGGCGGGGGGACACAGCTCTGGAAACACCATATATTTT. Looking up the rest from reference TRBV13 and TRBJ1-3 gives the full variable domain: AAGVIQSPRHLIKEKRETATLKCYPIPRHDTVYWYQQGPGQDPQFLISFYEKMQSDKGSIPDRFSAQQFSDYHSELNMSSLELGDSALYFCASSSAGGHSSGNTIYFGEGSWLTVV.

The V and J genes are TRBV2 and TRBJ2-5, with 9 bases that match TRBD2. CDR3 length: 15 amino acids. Per the germline V gene, CDR1 is SNHLY and CDR2 is FYNNEI. After removal of 5 bases from V and 2 bases from J, the junction contained 6 bases not matched to a gene. The CDR3, as DNA: TGTGCCAGCAGTCCTCAAGCGGGGGGTCAAGAGACCCAGTACTTC. It translates to CASSPQAGGQETQYF.

The chain carries TRBV6-4 and TRBJ1-2; 10 positions agree with TRBD1. Trimming at V came to 0 bases and at J to 6 bases, leaving 4 bases not matched to a gene. Germline CDR1 and CDR2: MRHNA and SNTAGT. The CDR3 is made up of 15 amino acids. This chain's CDR3 is CASSDSGDRGDGYTF. CDR3 coding DNA: TGTGCCAGCAGTGACTCGGGGGACAGGGGTGATGGCTACACCTTC.

The chain combines TRBV9 with TRBJ2-2; D gene ambiguous. The length of the CDR3 is 15 residues. Germline values: CDR1 SGDLS, CDR2 YYNGEE. Trimming removed 4 bases from V and 3 bases from J, with 13 bases in between. CDR3 sequence (DNA): TGTGCCAGCAGCCCGCGGACCCACGACACCGGGGAGCTGTTTTTT. The encoded protein is CASSPRTHDTGELFF.